One sample yielded the 25 T cell receptor beta chains listed below, sequenced in a study of blood T cells in healthy people across ages. The second PCR ran about 6 to 11 cycles with a sample-barcoded 5' primer and J-beta primers. TCRdb re-called the 5' RACE reads through MiXCR, storing one row per CDR3 protein. The top ten clones hold approximately 0.75% of a sample with some 1,000,000 distinct CDR3 sequences, about 25% of them seen once. Separately, the same data were catalogued under a study of T cells of mothers and their children.

Sequenced: blood. These receptors came from a girl aged 2 to 10 in good health.

This sequence joins TRBV7-9 and TRBJ1-4, with a weak D call TRBD1 (5 bases). Germline V gene lookup returns CDR1 SEHNR and CDR2 FQNEAQ (reference sequence). Trimming shortened V by 4 bases and J by 4 bases, and 10 bases separated the two germline ends. CDR3 length: 14 amino acids. CDR3 in amino acids: CASSSYQGNEKLFF. The CDR3 nucleotides are TGTGCCAGCAGCTCCTATCAGGGTAATGAAAAACTGTTTTTT. Using reference TRBV7-9 and TRBJ1-4 for the parts outside the CDR3, the full variable domain is DTGVSQNPRHKITKRGQNVTFRCDPISEHNRLYWYRQTLGQGPEFLTYFQNEAQLEKSRLLSDRFSAERPKGSFSTLEIQRTEQGDSAMYLCASSSYQGNEKLFFGSGTQLSVL.

This CDR3 is CASSLDPVLPYGYTF. CDR3 bases: TGTGCCAGCAGCTTAGACCCCGTATTACCGTATGGCTACACCTTC. The chain links TRBV7-2 to TRBJ1-2, with D uncertain. From germline, CDR1 is SGHTA and CDR2 FQGNSA. There are 15 residues in the CDR3. With 1 base removed from V and 5 bases from J, the gap between germline ends came to 14 bases.

The V call is TRBV6-6, the J call TRBJ2-5, with D unclear. The DNA end lines up better with TRBJ2-7; the J call may be wrong. The germline V gene encodes CDR1 MNHNY and CDR2 SVGAGI (reference sequence). There are 13 residues in the CDR3. CDR3 in amino acids: CASTNTVSYEQYF. In nucleotides, the CDR3 is TGTGCCAGCACCAACACCGTAAGCTACGAGCAGTACTTC.

The rearrangement joins TRBV6-1 to TRBJ2-7; maybe TRBD1 (5 bases). Germline V gene lookup returns CDR1 MNHNS and CDR2 SASEGT. Trimming shortened V by 5 bases and J by 0 bases, and 20 bases separated the two germline ends. The CDR3 contains 17 residues. The CDR3 here is CASSRTPPGPSSYEQYF. CDR3 nucleotides: TGTGCCAGCAGTCGAACTCCTCCAGGGCCTAGCTCCTACGAGCAGTACTTC.

This clonotype was detected many times. The chain joins TRBV5-1 to TRBJ2-1; 9 nucleotides line up with TRBD2. V shed 0 bases and J 4 bases; nucleotides not matched to a gene: 2. Germline V gene lookup returns CDR1 SGHRS and CDR2 YFSETQ. This CDR3 region has 15 residues. CDR3 in DNA: TGCGCCAGCAGCTTGGGACTAGCGGAGTACAATGAGCAGTTCTTC. Its translation: CASSLGLAEYNEQFF. The variable domain in full, with the rest retrieved from reference TRBV5-1 and TRBJ2-1, is KAGVTQTPRYLIKTRGQQVTLSCSPISGHRSVSWYQQTPGQGLQFLFEYFSETQRNKGNFPGRFSGRQFSNSRSEMNVSTLELGDSALYLCASSLGLAEYNEQFFGPGTRLTVL.

The chain carries TRBV4-2 and TRBJ2-5, with 9 bases aligning to TRBD2. The germline V gene has CDR1 LGHNA and CDR2 YNFKEQ. This CDR3 is built from 15 residues. Trimming at V came to 0 bases and at J to 5 bases, leaving 4 bases not matched to a gene. DNA of the CDR3: TGTGCCAGCAGCCAAGACTGGCGGGGGGGGGAGACCCAGTACTTC. It yields the protein CASSQDWRGGETQYF.

There are a few counts of this clonotype. The V and J genes are TRBV7-9 and TRBJ1-1, with a tentative D call TRBD1 (6 bases). This CDR3 contains 14 residues. Germline loops: CDR1 SEHNR, CDR2 FQNEAQ (reference sequence). Trimming shortened V by 6 bases and J by 6 bases, and 17 bases separated the two germline ends. The CDR3 sequence is CASSPSTGSPEAFF. The DNA for the CDR3 is TGTGCCAGCAGTCCATCCACAGGGTCTCCTGAAGCTTTCTTT.

The CDR3 loop is CASAERVSTYEQYF. Here the CDR3 DNA reads TGCGCCAGCGCCGAAAGGGTCTCGACCTACGAGCAGTACTTC. V usage is TRBV5-1 and J usage is TRBJ2-5; D call uncertain. The closer fit of TRBJ2-7 to the DNA end suggests the J call may be wrong. Germline values: CDR1 SGHRS, CDR2 YFSETQ. This CDR3 contains 14 residues.

J is TRBJ1-2 and V is TRBV6-6, with D maybe TRBD1 (5 bases). With 8 bases removed from V and 6 bases from J, the gap between germline ends came to 16 bases. CDR1 is MNHNY and CDR2 is SVGAGI in the germline V gene (reference sequence). The CDR3 length is 13 residues. Written as DNA, the CDR3 is TGTGCCAGCGGCAGTACCACCAGGGATGGCTACACCTTC. Translated: CASGSTTRDGYTF.

The chain is built from TRBV21-1 and TRBJ1-2; the table's D gene call, TRBD1, was not cross checked with the DNA. TRBV21-1 is a documented pseudogene. CDR3 length: 12 residues. CDR3 protein: CASGAIIYGYTF. The DNA for the CDR3 is TGTGCCAGCGGGGCGATTATCTATGGCTACACCTTC.

The chain carries TRBV9 and TRBJ2-7; weak D call: TRBD2 (5 bases). V was pared by 10 bases and J by 2 bases, with 13 bases between. Germline CDR1 is SGDLS and CDR2 is YYNGEE. The CDR3 sequence is 12 residues long. CDR3 DNA sequence: TGTGCCTCCGGACTTTCCCCCTACGAGCAGTACTTC. It is translated as CASGLSPYEQYF.

The chain recombines TRBV6-6 with TRBJ1-4; tentatively, D is TRBD1 (6 bases). There are 14 residues in the CDR3. V was pared by 7 bases and J by 5 bases, with 14 bases between. Germline V lookup: CDR1 MNHNY, CDR2 SVGAGI (reference sequence). The CDR3 bases are TGTGCCAGCACCTGGACAGCCATGAATGAAAAACTGTTTTTT. Amino acid sequence: CASTWTAMNEKLFF.

The J gene is TRBJ2-5, the V gene TRBV10-3, with D unclear. Gene TRBJ2-7 matches the end of the DNA better, so the J call may be wrong. The CDR3 extends over 12 amino acids. The V gene's germline CDR1 is ENHRY and CDR2 SYGVKD. The CDR3 loop reads CAISETTYEQYF. As DNA, the CDR3 is TGTGCCATCAGTGAGACGACCTACGAGCAGTACTTC.

The V call is TRBV28, the J call TRBJ2-1; D gene unclear. CDR1 is MDHEN, CDR2 SYDVKM, per germline. V gave up 6 bases and J gave up 5 bases, with 11 bases separating them. The CDR3 length is 13 residues. The CDR3 DNA sequence: TGTGCCAGCAGGTCCCAGGCGAACAATGAGCAGTTCTTC. As protein: CASRSQANNEQFF.

This clonotype was seen only a few times. This chain joins TRBV4-3 and TRBJ1-1; 9 nucleotides agree with TRBD1. The CDR3 length is 14 residues. V lost 2 bases and J lost 11; bases outside the gene matches: 9. Germline loops: CDR1 LGHNA, CDR2 YSLEER. CDR3: CASSQRQGGEAAFF. The CDR3, as DNA: TGCGCCAGCAGCCAAAGACAGGGGGGGGAGGCGGCTTTCTTT.

This clonotype was counted only a few times. The V call is TRBV29-1, the J call TRBJ2-4; D might be TRBD2 (5 bases). V lost 4 bases, J lost 0 bases, and 19 bases lay in between. Germline values: CDR1 SQVTM, CDR2 ANQGSEA. There are 17 residues in the CDR3. CDR3 nucleotide sequence: TGCAGCGTTGGGGCAGAGACCGAAGGACTAGCCAAAAACATTCAGTACTTC. Amino acids: CSVGAETEGLAKNIQYF.

The chain employs TRBV6-6 and TRBJ1-2; D gene ambiguous. V dropped 6 bases and J dropped 8 bases, with 13 bases sitting between them. CDR1 is MNHNY, CDR2 SVGAGI, per germline (reference sequence). CDR3 size: 12 residues. The CDR3 nucleotides read TGTGCCAGCAGGCCGGACCTTCGAGGCTACACCTTC. Its translation: CASRPDLRGYTF.

This clonotype came up a few times. The rearrangement links TRBV4-3 to TRBJ2-7, with D possibly being TRBD1 (5 bases). Germline CDR1 LGHNA, CDR2 YSLEER. This CDR3 spans 14 amino acids. V shed 4 bases and J shed 3 bases, with 13 bases lying between them. The CDR3 loop reads CASSPSMTVYEQYF. The CDR3 DNA is TGCGCCAGCAGCCCTTCCATGACAGTCTACGAGCAGTACTTC.

This clonotype was observed a handful of times. The chain uses TRBV11-2 and TRBJ1-4, with no clear D. The V end lost 5 bases, the J end lost 8 bases, and 18 bases lay between the germline ends. Germline CDR1 reads SGHAT; CDR2 reads FQNNGV. The CDR3 totals 15 residues. As DNA, the CDR3 is TGTGCCAGCAGCCCCCTCCCTGAGGGCTACGAAAAACTGTTTTTT. It specifies CASSPLPEGYEKLFF.

This CDR3 reads CATKTGDQPQHF. CDR3 nucleotides: TGTGCCACCAAGACAGGGGATCAGCCCCAGCATTTT. The J gene is TRBJ1-5, the V gene TRBV12-3 or TRBV12-4; 8 nucleotides align to TRBD1. J lost 5 bases, V lost 10 bases, and 4 bases had no gene match. This CDR3 comprises 12 residues.

This clonotype has only one observation. The chain couples TRBV30 to TRBJ2-2; D unresolved. Trimming shortened V by 0 bases and J by 5 bases, and 10 bases separated the two germline ends. Germline V gene sequence: CDR1 GTSNPN, CDR2 SVGIG (reference sequence). CDR3 length: 14 residues. CDR3 amino acids: CAWSVKLVTGELFF. The CDR3 region has the DNA TGTGCCTGGAGTGTTAAGCTTGTGACCGGGGAGCTGTTTTTT.

This clonotype was counted only a few times. The chain employs TRBV6-5 and TRBJ2-5; D gene unclear. Per the germline V gene, CDR1 is MNHEY and CDR2 is SVGAGI. The CDR3 covers 13 residues. Trimming removed 0 bases at V and 7 bases at J, with 9 bases between. The CDR3 coding sequence is TGTGCCAGCAGTTACTCGGCTCTCGGGACCCAGTACTTC. Its protein is CASSYSALGTQYF.

The chain combines TRBV4-1 with TRBJ2-5, with a possible D match to TRBD1 (5 bases). The DNA end favors TRBJ2-1, so the J call may be wrong. The length of the CDR3 is 17 residues. Germline V gives CDR1 MGHRA, CDR2 YSYEKL. CDR3 residues: CASSQPEQGFRYNEQFF. The CDR3 nucleotides are TGCGCCAGCAGCCAACCCGAGCAGGGTTTTAGATACAATGAGCAGTTCTTC.

This chain connects TRBV13 to TRBJ2-1; 8 bases agree with TRBD1. The V and J ends lost 7 bases and 10 bases, in that order; junction bases with no gene match: 12. The CDR3 runs 14 residues. Looked up from germline, CDR1 is PRHDT and CDR2 is FYEKMQ (reference sequence). CDR3 coding DNA: TGTGCCAGCAACGGACAGGGTTGGGTAGAGGAGCAGTTCTTC. It yields the protein CASNGQGWVEEQFF.

A few counts support this clonotype. A read error may account for a junction end that differs from germline. The J gene is TRBJ2-1, the V gene TRBV6-4, with D perhaps TRBD1 (5 bases). The CDR3 covers 11 residues. CDR1 is MRHNA and CDR2 is SNTAGT in the germline V gene. The CDR3 region has the DNA TGTGCCAGCAGGGAAGGGGTGGAGCGGTTCTTC. The encoded protein is CASREGVERFF.